This TCR beta chain is from a study of T cell responses to AZD1222 COVID-19 vaccine (dated by TCRdb to the early 2020s). At the level of the whole study: A total of about 230 trial participants underwent TCR sequencing, of whom 200 to 220 received two doses of AZD1222 and about 25 received two doses of the MenACWY control vaccine. Enrollment into the trials was organized by age into subgroups of 18-55, 56-69 and 70-plus years, and those subgroups contained roughly 150, 30 and 60 TCR-sequenced participants, respectively.

The CDR3 regions of human TCRbeta chains were analyzed by immunosequencing. As for the original processing: TCRs in the repertoires were matched against a reference library of SARS-CoV-2-specific TCRs that had been generated with the MIRA antigen-specificity platform. Breadth meant the fraction of unique TCRs that were SARS-CoV-2-associated, whereas depth meant the fraction of total T cells that were SARS-CoV-2-associated. Each spike-specific TCR was assigned to its reactive spike region and to a CD4 or CD8 class using the MIRA data. Log10-transformed breadth and depth values were compared by one-way ANOVA with Sidak's multiple comparisons tests. This immuneACCESS table, as held by TCRdb, lists in-frame sequences with V and J called but not all clones. Of the missing ones, under half trace to an unresolved V gene in checked studies; the others have no known cause. V and J calls and clone size come straight from that table; D and trimming were deduced from the DNA. The sample table lists 100,000 to 150,000 clones, roughly 90% of them with a count of one. Around 1.1% of the sample rests with the top ten.

Interpreted using the paper, the time point label stands for: about 28 days (+/-7) after the second vaccine dose. Because spike-specific TCR depth and breadth did not differ between the two schedules, AZD1222 recipients who got a second dose at roughly 4 weeks were pooled with those who got a second dose at roughly 12 weeks. The vaccinee samples were drawn from two UK trials, COV001 and COV002, one of which was a single-blind randomized controlled phase 2/3 trial testing AZD1222 (ChAdOx1 nCoV-19) in healthy adults. For TCRbeta chain sequencing, PBMC samples were collected from trial participants at day 0 and at day 28 after the second dose. Points the paper makes about the study in general: CD4 TCRs associated with the vaccine covered the entire spike protein, and the dominant responses were in regions 160-218 and 743-854. In the small 56-69-year group, the increase in depth fell short of significance, most likely because of low power. Reportedly, close to half of the unique spike-specific TCRs recognized epitopes lying outside the regions that are mutated in the B.1.351 and B.1.1.7 variants. Only 5 to 7 AZD1222 recipients were SARS-CoV-2 seropositive at baseline, limiting conclusions about previously exposed vaccinees. Most participants were white British and females outnumbered males, and the authors suggested that clonal diversity may have been underestimated. Spike-specific TCR breadth and depth rose significantly after two AZD1222 doses compared with day 0 and with MenACWY recipients. No day 14 peak-response samples were available, so repertoires were characterized only after the peak T cell response.

About this clone: Its antigen target is currently unknown. No base quality information exists; no much larger clone differs at one position.

V trim: 3 bases; J trim: 1 base; unmatched bases: 5. The CDR3 numbers 15 residues from cysteine through phenylalanine. Just CDR3 DNA is preserved here, 45 bases in frame from base 1. Sequences LNHNV (CDR1) and YYDKDF (CDR2) are obtained from the germline V gene (reference sequence). The starting material was peripheral blood, obtained 28 days after the second AZD1222 dose. The chain is made from TRBV15 and TRBJ1-1, and TRBD1 matches 7 of the central bases. This TCR was sampled from an adult who received the AZD1222 COVID-19 vaccine. The nucleotides read TGTGCCACCAGCAGTAGGAGACAGGGGAACACTGAAGCTTTCTTT. Its protein product is CATSSRRQGNTEAFF.